This T cell receptor (beta chain) was observed in a study of T cells in Graves' hyperthyroidism and ophthalmopathy. TCR beta CDR3 region amplification was performed from RNA transcripts. With the HTBI primer set, the TCR CDR3 went through a first round of RT-PCR. In TCRdb, the multiplex PCR reads were re-called with MiXCR into one record per CDR3 protein. Among around 500,000 distinct CDR3 sequences listed, approximately 15% were seen once. This clonotype was recorded many times. The study based diagnoses on clinical symptoms, serum thyroxine and TRAb, thyroid ultrasound and orbital computed tomography. V shed 8 bases, J shed 8 bases, and the junction held 19 bases outside the gene matches. The CDR3 extends over 17 amino acids. Germline CDR1 and CDR2: SQVTM and ANQGSEA.

The sequencing input was blood. This sequence joins TRBV29-1 and TRBJ2-1; 12 nucleotides line up with TRBD1. This TCR derives from a woman aged 35 to 49 with Graves' hyperthyroidism. The chain's CDR3 is CSTPGSLGQGATYEQFF. CDR3 bases: TGCAGCACCCCTGGATCGCTGGGACAGGGGGCGACTTATGAGCAGTTCTTC.